This is a list of T cell receptor beta chains from one sample in a study of CD8 T cells in Susac syndrome. TCRdb reprocessed the immunoSEQ multiplex PCR reads with MiXCR, giving one entry per CDR3 protein. The sample has some 190,000 distinct CDR3 sequences; 90% to 95% are singletons. Sample: CD4+ T cells from PBMCs. All receptors derive from a human donor in good health. Both conserved end residues are part of each CDR3.

V,CDR3
TRBV9,CASSASGRGATYEQYF
TRBV5-4,CASSYGGTDTQYF
TRBV27,CASSPPGVPAEKLFF
TRBV29-1,CSVEQGTMNTEAFF
TRBV18,CASSPRQGETQYF
TRBV11-2,CASTGLAGIAKNIQYF
TRBV3-1,CASSPEGHEQFF
TRBV30,CAWSSTSYNEQFF
TRBV3-1,CASSRDLSTNEKLFF
TRBV24-1,CATSESQVSSYNEQFF
TRBV15,CATSRRDTEAFF
TRBV12-3/TRBV12-4,CASSPAGGGDYGYTF
TRBV3-1,CASSQVGTSGREFF
TRBV12-3/TRBV12-4,CASSRAGGETQYF
TRBV12-3/TRBV12-4,CASSYRIATNEKLFF
TRBV7-3,CASSQIGLLNEQFF
TRBV29-1,CSVLPQGTEAFF
TRBV18,CASSPGGAGSSYNEQFF
TRBV12-3/TRBV12-4,CASSLTVYSPLHF
TRBV5-4,CASSFGRAGYEQYF
TRBV5-1,CASSVAGGMSYEQFF
TRBV19,CASNPTGVQETQYF
TRBV6-4,CASSELQGDTQYF
TRBV20-1,CSARPYTATEAFF
TRBV29-1,CSVSGPTSSYEQYF
TRBV6-5,CAGFSGQPQHF
TRBV9,CASSVGARTPNIPNYGYTF
TRBV30,CAWGTFYNEQFF
TRBV18,CASSPGVRDTQYF
TRBV15,CATSRDQLDTEAFF
TRBV20-1,CSARGTSGANVLTF
TRBV5-6,CASSSYYEQFF
TRBV12-3/TRBV12-4,CASTWGASNEQFF
TRBV19,CASSSGAGYYEQYF
TRBV12-3/TRBV12-4,CASSPFLNEQFF
TRBV7-2,CASSLGGTGGQPQHF
TRBV25-1,CASSSSGNLQETQYF
TRBV29-1,CSEGGDYGYTF
TRBV9,CATLGRPHGYTF
TRBV25-1,CASSKTSGAFQETQYF
TRBV29-1,CSVLYSVMNTEAFF
TRBV28,CASSLAGWNEQFF
TRBV20-1,CSASPGNQPQHF
TRBV5-1,CASSATGTANEQFF
TRBV29-1,CSVEERARGWDTEAFF
TRBV9,CASSLSGTGPLGYTF
TRBV4-3,CASSQDGALYGYTF